The 8 T cell receptor beta chains listed next were all sequenced from one sample in a study of T-cell reconstitution after alpha-beta-depleted transplantation in children. Preparation of the TCRbeta library involved a method that used unique molecular identifiers. TCRdb fed the PCR reads into MiXCR, producing one record per CDR3 protein. The table records 500,000 or so distinct CDR3 sequences, around a third of them present only once. The specimen was PBMCs from the stem cell graft donor, collected from the stem cell graft. Receptors were obtained from a human donor who donated a stem cell graft to a child with aplastic anemia.

V and J are TRBV7-2 and TRBJ2-5; TRBD1 matches 7 bases. Germline V gene lookup returns CDR1 SGHTA and CDR2 FQGNSA. CDR3 size: 14 residues. The V gene end was trimmed by 2 bases and the J gene end by 4 bases; junction bases not matched to a gene: 4. As DNA, the CDR3 is TGTGCCAGCAGCTTAAACAGGGGATCAGAGACCCAGTACTTC. Translated, it gives CASSLNRGSETQYF.

The chain joins TRBV20-1 to TRBJ1-4; a possible D gene is TRBD1 (5 bases). Germline V gene data show CDR1 as DFQATT and CDR2 as SNEGSKA (reference sequence). Trimming left V 0 bases short and J 1 base short, with 9 bases between. The CDR3 consists of 15 residues. CDR3 sequence reads: CSARDLTGTNEKLFF. CDR3 DNA: TGCAGTGCTAGAGATCTAACAGGAACTAATGAAAAACTGTTTTTT.

V and J are TRBV12-3 or TRBV12-4 and TRBJ2-1, with a weak D call TRBD1 (5 bases). The CDR3 contains 15 residues. V was shortened by 3 bases and J by 2 bases, with 11 bases between the two germline ends. CDR3 protein: CASSLSRQTYNEQFF. In DNA, the CDR3 is TGTGCCAGCAGTTTGTCCCGACAGACCTACAATGAGCAGTTCTTC.

The V call is TRBV28, the J call TRBJ2-2; D remains ambiguous. The V gene's germline CDR1 is MDHEN and CDR2 SYDVKM. V lost 3 bases and J 4 bases, leaving 9 bases between the germline ends. The CDR3 length is 14 residues. CDR3 DNA: TGTGCCAGCAGTTTTTCCCCTCTCACCGGGGAGCTGTTTTTT. It is translated as CASSFSPLTGELFF.

The chain employs TRBV4-3 and TRBJ1-1; 7 bases match TRBD1. The J segment lost 0 bases and the V segment lost 3 bases, leaving 7 bases of the junction unmatched. The CDR3 loop spans 16 amino acids. From germline, CDR1 is LGHNA and CDR2 YSLEER. This CDR3 reads CASSQGGQTLNTEAFF. The DNA for the CDR3 is TGCGCCAGCAGCCAGGGGGGACAGACTTTGAACACTGAAGCTTTCTTT.

Only a few counts were recorded for this clonotype. The DNA of the CDR3 is TGTGCCACCACAGATGGAACAGATACGCAGTATTTT. Its protein is CATTDGTDTQYF. V gene TRBV15 combines with J gene TRBJ2-3, with D unresolved. CDR1 and CDR2 from the germline V gene are LNHNV and YYDKDF (reference sequence). V gave up 7 bases and J gave up 3 bases, with 8 bases separating them. This CDR3 has 12 residues.

The rearrangement uses TRBV28 and TRBJ2-2; possible D gene TRBD1, 8 bases. Germline CDR1 MDHEN, CDR2 SYDVKM. This CDR3 is 18 amino acids long. V lost 9 bases, J lost 1 base, and 24 bases lay in between. Written as DNA, the CDR3 is TGTGCCAGTTTGGGGGGGCTCGGACAGGGTAGGAACACCGGGGAGCTGTTTTTT. It is translated as CASLGGLGQGRNTGELFF.

J is TRBJ2-1 and V is TRBV6-5; 12 nucleotides align to TRBD2. The germline CDR1 and CDR2 sequences are MNHEY and SVGAGI. The trim removed 0 bases at V and 6 bases at J, leaving 12 bases unmatched. This CDR3 contains 19 residues. CDR3 region: CASSYSLRRLAGEGNEQFF. CDR3 in DNA: TGTGCCAGCAGTTACTCGCTTCGAAGACTAGCGGGAGAAGGCAATGAGCAGTTCTTC.